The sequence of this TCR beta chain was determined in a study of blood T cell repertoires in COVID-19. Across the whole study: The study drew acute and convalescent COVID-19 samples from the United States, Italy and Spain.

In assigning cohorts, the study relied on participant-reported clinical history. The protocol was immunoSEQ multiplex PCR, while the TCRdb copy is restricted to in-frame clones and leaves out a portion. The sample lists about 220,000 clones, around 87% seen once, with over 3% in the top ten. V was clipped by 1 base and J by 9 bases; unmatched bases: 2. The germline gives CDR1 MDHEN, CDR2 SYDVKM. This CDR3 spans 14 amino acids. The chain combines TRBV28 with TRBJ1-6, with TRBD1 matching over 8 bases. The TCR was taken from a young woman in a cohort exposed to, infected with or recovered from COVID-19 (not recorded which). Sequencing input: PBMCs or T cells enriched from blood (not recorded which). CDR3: CASSLSDRVSPLHF. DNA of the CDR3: TGTGCCAGCAGTTTATCGGACAGGGTTTCACCCCTCCACTTT.